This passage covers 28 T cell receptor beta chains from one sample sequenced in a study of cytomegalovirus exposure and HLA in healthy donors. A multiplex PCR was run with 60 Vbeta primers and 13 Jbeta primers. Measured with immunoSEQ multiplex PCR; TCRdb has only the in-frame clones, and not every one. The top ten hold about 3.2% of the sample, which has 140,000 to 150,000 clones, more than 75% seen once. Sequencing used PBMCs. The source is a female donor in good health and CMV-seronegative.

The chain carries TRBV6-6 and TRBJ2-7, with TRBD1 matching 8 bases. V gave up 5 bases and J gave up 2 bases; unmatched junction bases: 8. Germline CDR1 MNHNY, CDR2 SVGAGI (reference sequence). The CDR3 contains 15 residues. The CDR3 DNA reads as TGTGCCAGCAGTCGTCCCGGGACAGGTACCTACGAGCAGTACTTC. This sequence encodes CASSRPGTGTYEQYF.

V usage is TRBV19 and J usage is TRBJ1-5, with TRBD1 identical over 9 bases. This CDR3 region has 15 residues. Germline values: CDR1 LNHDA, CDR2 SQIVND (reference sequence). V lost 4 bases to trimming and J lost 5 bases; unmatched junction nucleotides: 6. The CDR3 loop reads CASSTTGGEHQPQHF. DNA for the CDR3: TGTGCCAGTAGTACGACAGGGGGGGAACATCAGCCCCAGCATTTT.

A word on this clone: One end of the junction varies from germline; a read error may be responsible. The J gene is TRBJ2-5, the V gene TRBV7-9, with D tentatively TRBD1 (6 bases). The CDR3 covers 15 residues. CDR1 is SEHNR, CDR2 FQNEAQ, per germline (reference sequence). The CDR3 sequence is CSSSRRRQEQETQYF. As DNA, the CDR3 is TGTTCCAGCAGCAGACGGCGACAGGAGCAAGAGACCCAGTACTTC.

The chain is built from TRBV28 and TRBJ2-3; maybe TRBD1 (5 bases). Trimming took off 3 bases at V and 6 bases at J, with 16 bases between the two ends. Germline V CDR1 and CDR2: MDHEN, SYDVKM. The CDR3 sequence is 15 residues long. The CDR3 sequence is CASSFRPTPGDTQYF. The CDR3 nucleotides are TGTGCCAGCAGTTTTAGACCTACCCCAGGGGATACGCAGTATTTT. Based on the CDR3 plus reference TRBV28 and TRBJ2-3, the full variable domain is DVKVTQSSRYLVKRTGEKVFLECVQDMDHENMFWYRQDPGLGLRLIYFSYDVKMKEKGDIPEGYSVSREKKERFSLILESASTNQTSMYLCASSFRPTPGDTQYFGPGTRLTVL.

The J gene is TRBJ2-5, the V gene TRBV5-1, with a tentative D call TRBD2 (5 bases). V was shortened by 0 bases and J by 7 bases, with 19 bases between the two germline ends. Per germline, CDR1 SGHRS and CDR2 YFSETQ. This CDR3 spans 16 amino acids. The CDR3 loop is CASSLDEAKMGRTQYF. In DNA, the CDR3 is TGCGCCAGCAGCTTGGATGAGGCTAAGATGGGGAGGACCCAGTACTTC.

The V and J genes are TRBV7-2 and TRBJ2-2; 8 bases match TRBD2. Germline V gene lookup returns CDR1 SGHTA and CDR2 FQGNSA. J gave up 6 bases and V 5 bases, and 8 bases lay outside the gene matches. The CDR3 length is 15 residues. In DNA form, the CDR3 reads TGTGCCAGCAGCCCGCCGGGACTAGGAGCCGGGGAGCTGTTTTTT. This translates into CASSPPGLGAGELFF. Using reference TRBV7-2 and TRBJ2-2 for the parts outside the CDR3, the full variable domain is GAGVSQSPSNKVTEKGKDVELRCDPISGHTALYWYRQSLGQGLEFLIYFQGNSAPDKSGLPSDRFSAERTGGSVSTLTIQRTQQEDSAVYLCASSPPGLGAGELFFGEGSRLTVL.

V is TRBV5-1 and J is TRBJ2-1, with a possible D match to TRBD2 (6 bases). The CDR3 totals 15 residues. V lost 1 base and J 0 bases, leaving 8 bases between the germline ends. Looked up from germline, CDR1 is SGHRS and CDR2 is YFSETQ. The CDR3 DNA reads TGCGCCAGCAGCTTGTTCGGGAGCTCCTACAATGAGCAGTTCTTC. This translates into CASSLFGSSYNEQFF.

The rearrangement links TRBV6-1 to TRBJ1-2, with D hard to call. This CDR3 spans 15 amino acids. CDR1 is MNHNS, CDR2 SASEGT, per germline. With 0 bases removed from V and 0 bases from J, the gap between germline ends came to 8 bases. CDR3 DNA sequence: TGTGCCAGCAGTGAAGCCAGGTCGGCTAACTATGGCTACACCTTC. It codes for CASSEARSANYGYTF.

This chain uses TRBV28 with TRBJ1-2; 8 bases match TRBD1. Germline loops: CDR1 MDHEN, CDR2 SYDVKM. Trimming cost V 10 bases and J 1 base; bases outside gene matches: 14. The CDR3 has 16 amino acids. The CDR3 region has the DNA TGTGCCATCCCCCTGCCCCAGGGGGCGGGTAACTATGGCTACACCTTC. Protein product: CAIPLPQGAGNYGYTF.

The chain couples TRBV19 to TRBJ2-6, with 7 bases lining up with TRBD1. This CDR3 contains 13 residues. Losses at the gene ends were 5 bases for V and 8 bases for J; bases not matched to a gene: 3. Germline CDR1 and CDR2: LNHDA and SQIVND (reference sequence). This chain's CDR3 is CASSEGASNVLTF. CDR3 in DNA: TGTGCCAGTAGTGAGGGGGCCTCCAACGTCCTGACTTTC.

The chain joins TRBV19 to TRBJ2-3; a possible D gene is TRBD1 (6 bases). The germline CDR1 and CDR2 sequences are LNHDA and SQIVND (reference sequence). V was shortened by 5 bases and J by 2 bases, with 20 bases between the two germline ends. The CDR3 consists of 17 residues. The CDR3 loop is CASSFPKLNRVTDTQYF. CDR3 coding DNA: TGTGCCAGTAGTTTCCCCAAACTAAACAGGGTCACAGATACGCAGTATTTT.

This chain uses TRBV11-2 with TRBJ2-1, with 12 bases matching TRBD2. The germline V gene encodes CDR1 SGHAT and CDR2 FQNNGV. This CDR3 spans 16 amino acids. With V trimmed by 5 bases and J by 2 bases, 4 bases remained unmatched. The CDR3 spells CASSRLAGVAYNEQFF. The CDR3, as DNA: TGTGCCAGCAGCCGACTAGCGGGAGTAGCCTACAATGAGCAGTTCTTC.

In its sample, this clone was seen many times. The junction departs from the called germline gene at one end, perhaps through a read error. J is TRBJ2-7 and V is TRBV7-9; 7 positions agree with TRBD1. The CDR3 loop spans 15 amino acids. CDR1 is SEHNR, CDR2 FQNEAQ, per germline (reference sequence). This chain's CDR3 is CASSLTGADSSEQYF. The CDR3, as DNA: TGTGCCAGCAGCTTAACAGGGGCGGACTCCTCCGAGCAGTACTTC.

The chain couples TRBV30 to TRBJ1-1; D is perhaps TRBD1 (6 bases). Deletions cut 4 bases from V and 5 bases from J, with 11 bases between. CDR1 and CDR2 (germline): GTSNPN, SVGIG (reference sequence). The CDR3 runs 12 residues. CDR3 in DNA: TGTGCCTGGAACAGGGCTTGGACTGAAGCTTTCTTT. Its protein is CAWNRAWTEAFF.

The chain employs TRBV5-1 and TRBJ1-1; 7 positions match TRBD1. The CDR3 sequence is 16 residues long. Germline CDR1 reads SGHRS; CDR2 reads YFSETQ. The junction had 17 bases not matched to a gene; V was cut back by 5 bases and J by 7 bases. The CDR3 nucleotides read TGCGCCAGCAGGGGTAAACAGGGGACGCAGGACTTTGAAGCTTTCTTT. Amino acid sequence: CASRGKQGTQDFEAFF.

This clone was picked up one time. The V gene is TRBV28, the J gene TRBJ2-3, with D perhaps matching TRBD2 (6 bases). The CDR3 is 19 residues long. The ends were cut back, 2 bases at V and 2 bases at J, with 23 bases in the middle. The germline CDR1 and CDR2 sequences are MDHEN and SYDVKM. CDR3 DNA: TGTGCCAGCAGTTTAGGGGCCGCGGCTAGCGAGATCGTCACAGATACGCAGTATTTT. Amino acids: CASSLGAAASEIVTDTQYF.

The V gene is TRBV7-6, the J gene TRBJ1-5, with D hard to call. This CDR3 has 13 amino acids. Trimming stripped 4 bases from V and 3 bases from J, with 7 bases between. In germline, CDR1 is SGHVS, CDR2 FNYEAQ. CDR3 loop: CASSSRDNQPQHF. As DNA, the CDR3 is TGTGCCAGCAGCTCCCGGGACAATCAGCCCCAGCATTTT.

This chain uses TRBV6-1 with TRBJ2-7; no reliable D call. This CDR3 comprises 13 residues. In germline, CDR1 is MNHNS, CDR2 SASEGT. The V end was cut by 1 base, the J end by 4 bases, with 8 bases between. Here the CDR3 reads CASSEGGLYEQYF. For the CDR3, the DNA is TGTGCCAGCAGTGAAGGTGGGCTATACGAGCAGTACTTC.

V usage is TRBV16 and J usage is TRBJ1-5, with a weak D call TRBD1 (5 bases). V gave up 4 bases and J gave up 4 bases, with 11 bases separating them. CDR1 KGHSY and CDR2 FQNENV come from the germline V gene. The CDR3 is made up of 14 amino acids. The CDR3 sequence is CASSPAGSNQPQHF. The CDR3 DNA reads TGTGCCAGCAGCCCCGCAGGGTCGAATCAGCCCCAGCATTTT.

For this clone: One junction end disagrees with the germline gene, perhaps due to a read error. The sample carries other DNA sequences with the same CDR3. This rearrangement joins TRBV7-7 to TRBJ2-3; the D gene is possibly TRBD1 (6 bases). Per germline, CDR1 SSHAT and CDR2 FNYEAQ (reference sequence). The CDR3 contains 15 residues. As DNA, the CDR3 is TGTGCTAGCAGCTTAAGTTGGGACACCACAGATACGCAGTATTTT. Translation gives CASSLSWDTTDTQYF.

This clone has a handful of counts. The CDR3 loop is CASSLAPWDRDEKLFF. Here the CDR3 DNA reads TGCGCCAGCAGCTTGGCCCCATGGGACAGGGATGAAAAACTGTTTTTT. V and J are TRBV5-1 and TRBJ1-4; TRBD1 matches at 9 bases. The J segment lost 6 bases and the V segment lost 0 bases, leaving 6 bases of the junction unmatched. Germline lookup yields CDR1 SGHRS and CDR2 YFSETQ. The length of the CDR3 is 16 residues.

Here the CDR3 reads CSARRGGETQYF. The DNA of the CDR3 is TGCAGCGCTCGTAGGGGAGGGGAGACCCAGTACTTC. This sequence joins TRBV29-1 and TRBJ2-5; 7 nucleotides agree with TRBD2. J gave up 5 bases and V 7 bases, and 7 bases lay outside the gene matches. The CDR3 totals 12 residues. In germline, CDR1 is SQVTM, CDR2 ANQGSEA.

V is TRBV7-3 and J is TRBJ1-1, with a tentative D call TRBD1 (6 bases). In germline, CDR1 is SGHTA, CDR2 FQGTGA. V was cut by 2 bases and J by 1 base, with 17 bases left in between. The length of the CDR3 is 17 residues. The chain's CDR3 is CASSLLDRFLQNTEAFF. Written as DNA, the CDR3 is TGTGCCAGCAGCTTACTCGACAGGTTCCTTCAGAACACTGAAGCTTTCTTT.

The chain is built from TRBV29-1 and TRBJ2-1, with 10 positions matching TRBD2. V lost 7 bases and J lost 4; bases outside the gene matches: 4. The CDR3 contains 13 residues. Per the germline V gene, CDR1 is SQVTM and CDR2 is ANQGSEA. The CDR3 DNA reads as TGCAGCGACCTTAGCGGGGGGTACAATGAGCAGTTCTTC. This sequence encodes CSDLSGGYNEQFF.

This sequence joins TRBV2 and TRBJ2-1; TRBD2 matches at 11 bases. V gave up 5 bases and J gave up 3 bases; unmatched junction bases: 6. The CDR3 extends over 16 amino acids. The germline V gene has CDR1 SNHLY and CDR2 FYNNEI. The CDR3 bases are TGTGCCAGCAGTCCCATTAGCGGGGGGGTCTACAATGAGCAGTTCTTC. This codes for CASSPISGGVYNEQFF. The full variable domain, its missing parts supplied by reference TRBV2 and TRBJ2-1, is EPEVTQTPSHQVTQMGQEVILRCVPISNHLYFYWYRQILGQKVEFLVSFYNNEISEKSEIFDDQFSVERPDGSNFTLKIRSTKLEDSAMYFCASSPISGGVYNEQFFGPGTRLTVL.

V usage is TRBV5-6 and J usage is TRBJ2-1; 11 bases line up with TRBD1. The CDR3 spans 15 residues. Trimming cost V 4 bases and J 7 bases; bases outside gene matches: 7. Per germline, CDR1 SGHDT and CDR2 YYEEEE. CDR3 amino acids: CASSGGQGAQNEQFF. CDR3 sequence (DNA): TGTGCCAGCAGCGGAGGACAGGGGGCGCAGAATGAGCAGTTCTTC.

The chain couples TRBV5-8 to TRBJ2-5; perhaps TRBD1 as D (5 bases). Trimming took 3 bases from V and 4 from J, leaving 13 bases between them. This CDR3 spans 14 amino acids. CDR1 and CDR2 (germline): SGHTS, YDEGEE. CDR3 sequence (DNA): TGTGCCAGCAGCTCCCAACCTCAGGGAGAGACCCAGTACTTC. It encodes CASSSQPQGETQYF.

The CDR3 DNA reads TGTGCCAGCGCAAGGGGGGGAAACTATGGCTACACCTTC. Residues: CASARGGNYGYTF. V and J are TRBV25-1 and TRBJ1-2, with D tentatively TRBD1 (6 bases). CDR1 and CDR2 (germline): MGHDK, SYGVNS. The CDR3 is 13 amino acids. Trimming left V 8 bases short and J 2 bases short, with 12 bases between.